This T cell receptor beta chain was identified during a study of blood T cells in healthy people across ages. The CDR3 totals 13 residues. Trimming took 4 bases from V and 11 from J, leaving 16 bases between them. In germline, CDR1 is KGHDR, CDR2 SFDVKD. Using a J-beta primer mix together with a sample-barcoded 5' primer, a second PCR was run for about 6 to 12 cycles. TCRdb itself ran the 5' RACE reads through MiXCR, one entry per CDR3 protein. The sample includes about 1.7 million distinct CDR3 sequences, 28% of them seen just once. The rearrangement links TRBV24-1 to TRBJ2-5; tentatively, D is TRBD1 (6 bases). The receptor was isolated from a young woman in good health. Sequencing input: blood. Written as DNA, the CDR3 is TGTGCCACCAGTGACTACAGGGTAGGTGAGCAGTACTTC. Translating gives CATSDYRVGEQYF.